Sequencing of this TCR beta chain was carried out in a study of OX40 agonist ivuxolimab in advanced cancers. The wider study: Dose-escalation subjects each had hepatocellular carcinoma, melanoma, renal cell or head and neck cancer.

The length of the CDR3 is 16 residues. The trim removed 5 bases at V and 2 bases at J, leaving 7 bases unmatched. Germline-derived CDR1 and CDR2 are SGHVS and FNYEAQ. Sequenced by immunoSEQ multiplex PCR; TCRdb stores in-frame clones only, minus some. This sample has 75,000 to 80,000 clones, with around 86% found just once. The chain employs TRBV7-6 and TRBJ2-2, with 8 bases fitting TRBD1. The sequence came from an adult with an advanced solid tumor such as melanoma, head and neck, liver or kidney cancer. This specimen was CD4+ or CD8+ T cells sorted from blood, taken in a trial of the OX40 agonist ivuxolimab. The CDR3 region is CASSRGQAINTGELFF. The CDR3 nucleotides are TGTGCCAGCAGCAGGGGACAGGCCATCAACACCGGGGAGCTGTTTTTT.